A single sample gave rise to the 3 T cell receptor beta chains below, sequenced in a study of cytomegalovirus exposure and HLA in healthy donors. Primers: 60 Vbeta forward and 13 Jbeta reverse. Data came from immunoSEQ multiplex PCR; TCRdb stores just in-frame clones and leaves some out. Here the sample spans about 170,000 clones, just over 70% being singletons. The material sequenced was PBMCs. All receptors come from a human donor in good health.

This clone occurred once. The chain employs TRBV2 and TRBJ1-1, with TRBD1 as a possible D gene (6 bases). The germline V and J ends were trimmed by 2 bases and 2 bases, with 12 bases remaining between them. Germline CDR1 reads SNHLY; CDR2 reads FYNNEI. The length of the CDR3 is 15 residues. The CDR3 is CASSEMGGANTEAFF. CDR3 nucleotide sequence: TGTGCCAGCAGTGAAATGGGGGGGGCCAACACTGAAGCTTTCTTT.

The CDR3 protein is CASGSGTAPYEQYF. CDR3 sequence (DNA): TGTGCCAGCGGCTCGGGGACAGCCCCTTACGAGCAGTACTTC. The V and J genes are TRBV25-1 and TRBJ2-7; 7 nucleotides match TRBD1. V lost 8 bases and J lost 4; bases outside the gene matches: 11. CDR3 length: 14 residues. Per the germline V gene, CDR1 is MGHDK and CDR2 is SYGVNS.

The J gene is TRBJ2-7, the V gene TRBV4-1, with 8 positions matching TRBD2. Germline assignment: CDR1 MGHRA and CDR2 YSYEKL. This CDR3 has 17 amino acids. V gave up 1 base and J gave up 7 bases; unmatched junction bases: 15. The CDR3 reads CASSQALGAGGRGEQYF. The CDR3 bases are TGCGCCAGCAGCCAAGCCTTAGGGGCGGGGGGACGAGGAGAGCAGTACTTC.